This paragraph reports one T cell receptor beta chain. The sample belongs to a study of blood T cell repertoires in COVID-19. Across the study: The samples span acute and convalescent COVID-19 from the United States, Italy and Spain. T cells, B-cell-depleted T cells, or PBMCs provided the cDNA or gDNA that served as material.

In the original processing: Reference gene primers were amplified, and this amplification served to estimate nucleated cell counts. TCRdb's table, derived via immunoSEQ multiplex PCR, lists solely in-frame clones and lacks some. V and J calls and clone size are copied from that table; D and trimming were computed from the DNA. The data show about 160,000 clones, 70% to 90% seen once. Sequencing input: peripheral blood. The receptor was derived from a middle-aged man with acute or convalescent COVID-19.

The CDR3 DNA is TGTGCCAGCAGCGTAGCCCCACTTCGCGCGATCGAGACCCAGTACTTC. Amino acids: CASSVAPLRAIETQYF. This sequence joins TRBV9 and TRBJ2-5, with D unresolved. Germline-derived CDR1 and CDR2 are SGDLS and YYNGEE. V lost 0 bases, J lost 5 bases, and 17 bases lay in between. CDR3 length: 16 residues.